The 5 T cell receptor beta chains listed next were all sequenced from one sample in a study of CD8 T cells in ankylosing spondylitis. Findings of the study overall: Typical of ankylosing spondylitis blood, it appeared, was a TCR beta motif of eight highly homologous variants.

TCRdb called the 5' RACE reads again in MiXCR, with one record for every CDR3 protein. The sample contains about 480,000 distinct CDR3 sequences, roughly 17% of which appear only once. Their antigen targets remain unknown. What was sequenced was blood, either unsorted or a sorted T cell fraction (not recorded which). The receptors shown here come from a male donor with ankylosing spondylitis.

There are a few counts of this clonotype. This chain links TRBV11-2 with TRBJ2-2; D is unclear. Germline V gene sequence: CDR1 SGHAT, CDR2 FQNNGV. Trimming cost V 3 bases and J 7 bases, with 9 bases left between them. This CDR3 spans 13 amino acids. As DNA, the CDR3 is TGTGCCAGCAGCTTGCGGCGTAACGGGGAGCTGTTTTTT. It encodes CASSLRRNGELFF.

This clonotype has only a few counts. This sequence joins TRBV20-1 and TRBJ2-3, with 10 bases matching TRBD1. The CDR3 consists of 18 residues. The germline V gene encodes CDR1 DFQATT and CDR2 SNEGSKA (reference sequence). The V gene end was trimmed by 0 bases and the J gene end by 7 bases; junction bases not matched to a gene: 16. In DNA form, the CDR3 reads TGCAGTGCTAGAGACCTTGAGACAGGGGGCGCTATGAGGAATACGCAGTATTTT. This translates into CSARDLETGGAMRNTQYF.

This clonotype showed up just a few times. The V and J genes are TRBV29-1 and TRBJ1-1; possibly TRBD1 for D (6 bases). In germline, CDR1 is SQVTM, CDR2 ANQGSEA. The CDR3 extends over 12 amino acids. The V gene lost 4 bases and the J gene lost 2 bases, with 8 bases spanning the gap. CDR3 region: CSVGGLNTEAFF. Here the CDR3 DNA reads TGCAGCGTTGGGGGGCTTAACACTGAAGCTTTCTTT.

This chain links TRBV30 with TRBJ1-2, with D tentatively TRBD1 (5 bases). V was pared by 7 bases and J by 7 bases, with 16 bases between. CDR1 is GTSNPN and CDR2 is SVGIG in the germline V gene (reference sequence). CDR3 size: 12 residues. The CDR3 spells CAYEQERGGYTF. DNA for the CDR3: TGTGCCTATGAACAGGAAAGGGGTGGCTACACCTTC. The complete variable domain, with remaining parts taken from reference TRBV30 and TRBJ1-2, reads SQTIHQWPATLVQPVGSPLSLECTVEGTSNPNLYWYRQAAGRGLQLLFYSVGIGQISSEVPQNLSASRPQDRQFILSSKKLLLSDSGFYLCAYEQERGGYTFGSGTRLTVV.

This chain joins TRBV7-2 and TRBJ2-1; 16 nucleotides line up with TRBD2. Losses at the gene ends were 4 bases for V and 15 bases for J; bases not matched to a gene: 12. The CDR3 is made up of 16 amino acids. The germline V gene has CDR1 SGHTA and CDR2 FQGNSA. CDR3 bases: TGTGCCAGCAGCTCCACCACCTCCGGGACTAGCGGGAGGGTGTTCTTC. Its protein product is CASSSTTSGTSGRVFF.